The 17 T cell receptor beta chains reported below all come from one sample, sequenced in a study of blood T cell repertoires in COVID-19. Generated by immunoSEQ multiplex PCR, the TCRdb table keeps only in-frame clones and is missing some. Of 250,000 to 350,000 clones detected, 89% appear once; the ten largest clones hold 0.85% to 0.95%. The source material was peripheral blood. All receptors come from a woman between 40 and 55 years old who had recovered from COVID-19.

The chain joins TRBV28 to TRBJ1-1; D not certain. Germline CDR1 reads MDHEN; CDR2 reads SYDVKM. V lost 6 bases, J lost 4 bases, and 15 bases lay in between. This CDR3 region has 14 residues. DNA for the CDR3: TGTGCCAGCAGCCTCCAGCCGGGGAGCACTGAAGCTTTCTTT. Translating gives CASSLQPGSTEAFF.

V is TRBV6-1 and J is TRBJ2-7; TRBD2 matches at 10 bases. With V trimmed by 1 base and J by 5 bases, 11 bases remained unmatched. CDR1 is MNHNS, CDR2 SASEGT, per germline. There are 17 residues in the CDR3. This CDR3 is CASSEGFWVAGGNEQYF. In DNA form, the CDR3 reads TGTGCCAGCAGTGAAGGTTTTTGGGTAGCGGGAGGAAACGAGCAGTACTTC.

The V and J genes are TRBV4-2 and TRBJ2-7, with a possible D match to TRBD1 (6 bases). Germline assignment: CDR1 LGHNA and CDR2 YNFKEQ. This CDR3 spans 14 amino acids. Trimming pared 4 bases from V and 6 bases from J, leaving 16 bases between. The CDR3 bases are TGTGCCAGCAGCCCGCGACTGGGGGCACCCGAGCAGTACTTC. This translates into CASSPRLGAPEQYF.

The V and J genes are TRBV25-1 and TRBJ2-3, with D possibly TRBD2 on 7 matching bases. Germline lookup yields CDR1 MGHDK and CDR2 SYGVNS. This CDR3 has 18 amino acids. Trimming left V 6 bases short and J 3 bases short, with 25 bases between. The CDR3 sequence is CASSPAKGGGWRTDTQYF. For the CDR3, the DNA is TGTGCCAGCAGCCCCGCTAAAGGGGGGGGTTGGCGGACAGATACGCAGTATTTT. The complete variable domain, with remaining parts taken from reference TRBV25-1 and TRBJ2-3, reads EADIYQTPRYLVIGTGKKITLECSQTMGHDKMYWYQQDPGMELHLIHYSYGVNSTEKGDLSSESTVSRIRTEHFPLTLESARPSHTSQYLCASSPAKGGGWRTDTQYFGPGTRLTVL.

The chain has TRBV18 and TRBJ1-1, with 7 bases that match TRBD1. The CDR3 spans 16 residues. V trimming: 2 bases; J trimming: 10 bases; junction bases outside the gene matches: 16. Germline assignment: CDR1 KGHSH and CDR2 LQKENI. The CDR3 nucleotides read TGTGCCAGCTCACCAAGCCAGGGGGGAGCGCGGGCATCAGCTTTCTTT. Amino acid sequence: CASSPSQGGARASAFF.

The genes are TRBV5-1 and TRBJ1-1, with TRBD1 matching 7 bases. The CDR3 runs to 14 residues. The junction had 7 bases not matched to a gene; V was cut back by 0 bases and J by 8 bases. Per germline, CDR1 SGHRS and CDR2 YFSETQ. CDR3 sequence reads: CASSLDGTVEEAFF. The CDR3 DNA follows: TGCGCCAGCAGCTTGGATGGGACAGTAGAAGAAGCTTTCTTT.

The chain carries TRBV27 and TRBJ2-5; 10 nucleotides line up with TRBD2. Germline CDR1 MNHEY, CDR2 SMNVEV (reference sequence). V gave up 5 bases and J gave up 5 bases; unmatched junction bases: 11. The CDR3 consists of 16 residues. CDR3 in DNA: TGTGCCAGCAGTCGCCGGACTAGCGGTGTATCGGAGACCCAGTACTTC. This gives the protein CASSRRTSGVSETQYF.

Within the sample, this clone is medium-sized. The rearrangement joins TRBV7-9 to TRBJ1-1; the match to TRBD1 covers 10 bases. J lost 2 bases, V lost 3 bases, and 6 bases had no gene match. Germline CDR1 is SEHNR and CDR2 is FQNEAQ (reference sequence). This CDR3 region has 16 residues. The CDR3 reads CASSFPGTGVNTEAFF. For the CDR3, the DNA is TGTGCCAGCAGCTTCCCCGGGACAGGGGTCAACACTGAAGCTTTCTTT.

In DNA form, the CDR3 reads TGTGCCAGCAGCTTGACAGTTTCGAACACCGGGGAGCTGTTTTTT. Translated: CASSLTVSNTGELFF. The chain has TRBV7-3 and TRBJ2-2; perhaps TRBD1 as D (5 bases). Germline values: CDR1 SGHTA, CDR2 FQGTGA. Trimming stripped 3 bases from V and 0 bases from J, with 8 bases between. The CDR3 consists of 15 residues.

The V and J genes are TRBV19 and TRBJ2-7; 8 nucleotides agree with TRBD2. CDR3 size: 15 residues. V lost 7 bases, J lost 2 bases, and 10 bases stayed unmatched. Germline CDR1 and CDR2: LNHDA and SQIVND (reference sequence). CDR3 coding DNA: TGTGCCAGTAAAGGACGGGAGGGTTCCCCCTACGAGCAGTACTTC. It yields the protein CASKGREGSPYEQYF.

The V call is TRBV2, the J call TRBJ2-3; D unclear. Germline values: CDR1 SNHLY, CDR2 FYNNEI. This CDR3 contains 13 residues. V was shortened by 4 bases and J by 4 bases, with 9 bases between the two germline ends. The CDR3 protein is CASSVLPADTQYF. The CDR3 nucleotides read TGTGCCAGCAGTGTCCTCCCGGCAGATACGCAGTATTTT.

The chain employs TRBV6-5 and TRBJ2-3; 8 bases are a match to TRBD2. The CDR3 has 15 residues. Trimming took 6 bases from V and 6 from J; bases not matched to a gene: 11. Germline CDR1 is MNHEY and CDR2 is SVGAGI. The CDR3 DNA is TGTGCCAGCAGGGCGGGAGGACGGGGACGTGATACGCAGTATTTT. Residues: CASRAGGRGRDTQYF.

This clone occurred a few times. The chain recombines TRBV28 with TRBJ2-7, with 7 bases aligning to TRBD1. CDR3 length equals 13 residues. V was pared by 5 bases and J by 2 bases, with 3 bases of the junction left unmatched. CDR1 is MDHEN, CDR2 SYDVKM, per germline. CDR3 nucleotides: TGTGCCAGCAGTCCGGGACAGCCCTACGAGCAGTACTTC. Its translation: CASSPGQPYEQYF.

The CDR3 loop is CASSSQEGGRGNEKLFF. CDR3 DNA: TGTGCCAGCAGTTCCCAGGAAGGTGGCAGGGGAAATGAAAAACTGTTTTTT. This sequence joins TRBV28 and TRBJ1-4, with D perhaps TRBD1 (6 bases). CDR3 size: 17 residues. Germline lookup yields CDR1 MDHEN and CDR2 SYDVKM. Trimming stripped 4 bases from V and 5 bases from J, with 20 bases between.

The sample holds a few counts of this clone. This chain links TRBV6-5 with TRBJ1-3; TRBD1 is a possible D gene (5 bases). The V and J ends lost 8 bases and 2 bases respectively, with 16 bases between them. The CDR3 spans 15 residues. Germline-derived CDR1 and CDR2 are MNHEY and SVGAGI. CDR3 loop: CASRRAGGAGNTIYF. The CDR3 nucleotides are TGTGCCAGCCGCCGGGCCGGAGGGGCTGGAAACACCATATATTTT.

This clone was detected only once. The chain couples TRBV7-2 to TRBJ2-3; 14 bases map to TRBD2. CDR3 length: 16 amino acids. Germline-derived CDR1 and CDR2 are SGHTA and FQGNSA. Germline trimming cut 5 bases from V and 5 bases from J; bases unmatched to any gene: 6. CDR3 residues: CASSERLAGGQDTQYF. CDR3 sequence (DNA): TGTGCCAGCAGCGAAAGACTAGCGGGAGGGCAAGATACGCAGTATTTT. The whole variable domain, remainder taken from reference TRBV7-2 and TRBJ2-3, is GAGVSQSPSNKVTEKGKDVELRCDPISGHTALYWYRQSLGQGLEFLIYFQGNSAPDKSGLPSDRFSAERTGGSVSTLTIQRTQQEDSAVYLCASSERLAGGQDTQYFGPGTRLTVL.

Of note for this clone: This same CDR3 is encoded by further DNA sequences in the sample. V gene TRBV7-9 combines with J gene TRBJ2-7, with a possible D match to TRBD2 (5 bases). Per germline, CDR1 SEHNR and CDR2 FQNEAQ (reference sequence). CDR3 length equals 12 residues. V was cut by 5 bases and J by 3 bases, with 8 bases left in between. CDR3 amino acids: CASSPRGYEQYF. The CDR3, as DNA: TGTGCCAGCAGCCCTCGGGGCTACGAGCAGTACTTC.